Below, 25 T cell receptor beta chains from the same sample are listed, as sequenced in a study of cytomegalovirus exposure and HLA in healthy donors. Vbeta (60) and Jbeta (13) primers were used in the PCR. The protocol was immunoSEQ multiplex PCR, while the TCRdb copy is restricted to in-frame clones and leaves out a portion. The sample holds about 120,000 clones, roughly 70% seen once. Sample: PBMCs. The receptor set was obtained from a woman aged 40 to 55 in good health and CMV-seropositive.

V is TRBV29-1 and J is TRBJ1-1, with 10 bases fitting TRBD1. In germline, CDR1 is SQVTM, CDR2 ANQGSEA. V was pared by 2 bases and J by 11 bases, with 5 bases of the junction left unmatched. This CDR3 is 12 amino acids long. Here the CDR3 DNA reads TGCAGCGTTGAAATGACAGGGGGCGTTGCTTTCTTT. Protein: CSVEMTGGVAFF.

The chain has TRBV23-1 and TRBJ1-1, with 8 bases that match TRBD1. TRBV23-1 is reported as an ORF; its role is uncertain. The CDR3 is made up of 18 amino acids. J gave up 3 bases and V 2 bases, and 14 bases lay outside the gene matches. This CDR3 reads CASSQPIAGRGRDTEAFF. CDR3 DNA sequence: TGCGCCAGCAGTCAACCCATAGCGGGCAGGGGGCGCGACACTGAAGCTTTCTTT.

This chain links TRBV4-2 with TRBJ1-2, with 9 bases fitting TRBD1. CDR1 and CDR2 (germline): LGHNA, YNFKEQ. The CDR3 spans 14 residues. The ends lost 1 base at V and 8 bases at J; junction bases unmatched: 5. The CDR3 sequence is CASSQARQGVGYTF. The CDR3 DNA sequence: TGTGCCAGCAGCCAAGCCCGACAGGGGGTCGGCTACACCTTC.

The CDR3 nucleotides read TGTGCCAGCAGATCGGGACAGGGAAATGAAAAACTGTTTTTT. This sequence encodes CASRSGQGNEKLFF. The chain uses TRBV7-9 and TRBJ1-4; TRBD1 matches at 9 bases. V lost 6 bases to trimming and J lost 5 bases; unmatched junction nucleotides: 4. The length of the CDR3 is 14 residues. Germline loops: CDR1 SEHNR, CDR2 FQNEAQ (reference sequence).

V and J are TRBV7-9 and TRBJ1-5; tentatively, D is TRBD1 (6 bases). Per germline, CDR1 SEHNR and CDR2 FQNEAQ (reference sequence). Trimming shortened V by 5 bases and J by 3 bases, and 11 bases separated the two germline ends. The CDR3 covers 14 residues. The CDR3 sequence: CASSQGSLNQPQHF. CDR3 sequence (DNA): TGTGCCAGCAGCCAGGGGTCCCTCAATCAGCCCCAGCATTTT.

J is TRBJ2-5 and V is TRBV5-6, with TRBD2 matching 7 bases. The CDR3 is 14 residues long. J gave up 5 bases and V 4 bases, and 8 bases lay outside the gene matches. In germline, CDR1 is SGHDT, CDR2 YYEEEE. The CDR3 nucleotides read TGTGCCAGCAGCGGTGCGGGAGAACGGGAGACCCAGTACTTC. Its translation is CASSGAGERETQYF. Based on the CDR3 plus reference TRBV5-6 and TRBJ2-5, the full variable domain is DAGVTQSPTHLIKTRGQQVTLRCSPKSGHDTVSWYQQALGQGPQFIFQYYEEEERQRGNFPDRFSGHQFPNYSSELNVNALLLGDSALYLCASSGAGERETQYFGPGTRLLVL.

V usage is TRBV28 and J usage is TRBJ1-2, with a possible D match to TRBD1 (5 bases). V lost 5 bases to trimming and J lost 1 base, with 20 bases between them. Germline CDR1 reads MDHEN; CDR2 reads SYDVKM. CDR3 length: 17 amino acids. The CDR3 nucleotides read TGTGCCAGCAGTCCCCCGGGGGGGAAATTTGTTAACTATGGCTACACCTTC. Its translation is CASSPPGGKFVNYGYTF.

The chain carries TRBV6-5 and TRBJ2-7; D unclear. The V end was cut by 7 bases, the J end by 3 bases, with 19 bases between. The CDR3 spans 15 residues. Germline values: CDR1 MNHEY, CDR2 SVGAGI. The CDR3 nucleotides are TGTGCCAGCAAAAGGCAGGCGCCCGCCTACTACGAGCAGTACTTC. Translating it yields CASKRQAPAYYEQYF.

This clone was seen only a few times. J is TRBJ1-1 and V is TRBV10-1; 7 nucleotides align to TRBD1. The CDR3 has 14 amino acids. Germline CDR1 is WNHNN and CDR2 is SYGVQD (reference sequence). The junction had 6 bases not matched to a gene; V was cut back by 6 bases and J by 2 bases. The CDR3 DNA sequence: TGCGCCAGCAGCTCGACAGGGAGAAACACTGAAGCTTTCTTT. Residues: CASSSTGRNTEAFF.

The chain couples TRBV19 to TRBJ2-2; D call uncertain. Germline V gene data show CDR1 as LNHDA and CDR2 as SQIVND (reference sequence). The CDR3 has 15 residues. V shed 3 bases and J shed 3 bases, with 11 bases lying between them. This chain's CDR3 is CASSIRLDHTGELFF. The CDR3 nucleotides are TGTGCCAGTAGTATCCGCCTAGATCACACCGGGGAGCTGTTTTTT.

The CDR3 bases are TGTGCCAGCAGCTTCTACAGGGGATACGAGCAGTACTTC. This codes for CASSFYRGYEQYF. V usage is TRBV7-2 and J usage is TRBJ2-5, with TRBD1 identical over 7 bases. The J call is in doubt because the DNA end fits TRBJ2-7 better. The CDR3 has 13 amino acids. The V gene's germline CDR1 is SGHTA and CDR2 FQGNSA.

There are a few counts of this clone. The chain links TRBV4-2 to TRBJ2-5, with D maybe TRBD2 (6 bases). V lost 5 bases, J lost 5 bases, and 12 bases lay in between. CDR1 and CDR2 from the germline V gene are LGHNA and YNFKEQ. The CDR3 consists of 13 residues. CDR3 protein: CASSGTGEETQYF. The CDR3 coding sequence is TGTGCCAGCAGCGGGACGGGAGAGGAGACCCAGTACTTC.

This clone showed up just a few times. The genes are TRBV2 and TRBJ1-1; TRBD1 aligns across 7 bases. CDR1 is SNHLY and CDR2 is FYNNEI in the germline V gene. The CDR3 length is 15 residues. With V trimmed by 3 bases and J by 4 bases, 8 bases remained unmatched. Here the CDR3 reads CASSEDRLPSTEAFF. In DNA form, the CDR3 reads TGTGCCAGCAGTGAGGACAGGTTACCCTCCACTGAAGCTTTCTTT.

This clone was observed once. The chain employs TRBV7-3 and TRBJ1-6; D not certain. In germline, CDR1 is SGHTA, CDR2 FQGTGA. Trimming left V 5 bases short and J 12 bases short, with 11 bases between. CDR3 size: 12 residues. The DNA of the CDR3 is TGTGCCAGCAGCGAGGGAACGGGACCCCTCCACTTT. Protein product: CASSEGTGPLHF.

This clone has a single count. The J gene is TRBJ1-5, the V gene TRBV6-5; D is undetermined. Germline-derived CDR1 and CDR2 are MNHEY and SVGAGI. This CDR3 has 13 residues. The germline V and J ends were trimmed by 6 bases and 2 bases, with 8 bases remaining between them. CDR3 sequence: CASSSVGNQPQHF. CDR3 coding DNA: TGTGCCAGCAGCTCGGTAGGCAATCAGCCCCAGCATTTT.

The V and J genes are TRBV27 and TRBJ2-7, with D possibly matching TRBD1 (5 bases). This CDR3 region has 14 residues. V was clipped by 3 bases and J by 3 bases, with 12 bases between them. From germline, CDR1 is MNHEY and CDR2 SMNVEV (reference sequence). The CDR3, as DNA: TGTGCCAGCAGTTTTAGAAGGGGCAGCTACGAGCAGTACTTC. Translating gives CASSFRRGSYEQYF.

This clone was observed a single time. The chain couples TRBV4-3 to TRBJ2-7, with a tentative D call TRBD2 (5 bases). CDR1 and CDR2 from the germline V gene are LGHNA and YSLEER. The CDR3 is made up of 14 amino acids. The V end was cut by 4 bases, the J end by 3 bases, with 13 bases between. The CDR3 nucleotides read TGCGCCAGCAGCCTGGGGAGAGCGGACTACGAGCAGTACTTC. This gives the protein CASSLGRADYEQYF.

This clone was counted a single time. This chain joins TRBV10-3 and TRBJ1-1, with D perhaps matching TRBD1 (5 bases). The CDR3 covers 14 residues. V dropped 6 bases and J dropped 3 bases, with 14 bases sitting between them. Germline V lookup: CDR1 ENHRY, CDR2 SYGVKD. Written as DNA, the CDR3 is TGTGCCATCAGGTACGGGGGTGGGGACACTGAAGCTTTCTTT. This sequence encodes CAIRYGGGDTEAFF.

The rearrangement links TRBV29-1 to TRBJ2-7, with 10 bases lining up with TRBD1. Germline V gene sequence: CDR1 SQVTM, CDR2 ANQGSEA. This CDR3 contains 14 residues. V dropped 1 base and J dropped 1; count of bases not matched to a gene: 1. CDR3 residues: CSVEGDRGSYEQYF. The DNA for the CDR3 is TGCAGCGTTGAAGGGGACAGGGGTTCCTACGAGCAGTACTTC.

This clone occurred once. The CDR3 DNA follows: TGTGCCAGTAGTATGCAACAGGCTCAGCCCCAGCATTTT. It yields the protein CASSMQQAQPQHF. V and J are TRBV19 and TRBJ1-5; the D gene is possibly TRBD1 (5 bases). Germline values: CDR1 LNHDA, CDR2 SQIVND (reference sequence). This CDR3 region has 13 residues. V lost 3 bases to trimming and J lost 6 bases, with 9 bases between them.

A few counts support this clone. V usage is TRBV30 and J usage is TRBJ2-2; TRBD2 matches at 8 bases. CDR3 length equals 14 residues. Germline values: CDR1 GTSNPN, CDR2 SVGIG (reference sequence). The CDR3 sequence is CARREGVNTGELFF. Written as DNA, the CDR3 is TGTGCAAGACGGGAGGGGGTGAACACCGGGGAGCTGTTTTTT. Looking up the rest from reference TRBV30 and TRBJ2-2 gives the full variable domain: SQTIHQWPATLVQPVGSPLSLECTVEGTSNPNLYWYRQAAGRGLQLLFYSVGIGQISSEVPQNLSASRPQDRQFILSSKKLLLSDSGFYLCARREGVNTGELFFGEGSRLTVL.

The chain uses TRBV4-3 and TRBJ2-2, with 13 positions matching TRBD2. CDR1 is LGHNA, CDR2 YSLEER, per germline. V was pared by 0 bases and J by 5 bases, with 6 bases of the junction left unmatched. CDR3 size: 18 residues. The CDR3 is CASSQDLGLAGATGELFF. The CDR3 DNA reads as TGCGCCAGCAGCCAAGATCTCGGACTAGCGGGGGCGACCGGGGAGCTGTTTTTT.

This chain joins TRBV5-4 and TRBJ2-5, with no clear D. CDR1 is SGHNT and CDR2 is YYREEE in the germline V gene (reference sequence). The CDR3 is 13 residues long. Trimming took off 4 bases at V and 3 bases at J, with 10 bases between the two ends. For the CDR3, the DNA is TGTGCCAGCAGCCTACAGAGAGAAGAGACCCAGTACTTC. Translation gives CASSLQREETQYF.

This chain connects TRBV7-9 to TRBJ1-2; D unresolved. With 8 bases removed from V and 7 bases from J, the gap between germline ends came to 17 bases. CDR1 and CDR2 (germline): SEHNR, FQNEAQ (reference sequence). The CDR3 extends over 13 amino acids. The CDR3 sequence: CASSSLAATGYTF. In nucleotides, the CDR3 is TGTGCCAGCTCCTCTTTGGCGGCCACTGGCTACACCTTC.

This sequence joins TRBV19 and TRBJ2-1; tentatively, D is TRBD1 (6 bases). Germline V gives CDR1 LNHDA, CDR2 SQIVND (reference sequence). The length of the CDR3 is 16 residues. Trimming pared 4 bases from V and 0 bases from J, leaving 13 bases between. This CDR3 reads CASSRTSDSSYNEQFF. CDR3 bases: TGTGCCAGTAGTAGAACCTCGGACAGCTCCTACAATGAGCAGTTCTTC.